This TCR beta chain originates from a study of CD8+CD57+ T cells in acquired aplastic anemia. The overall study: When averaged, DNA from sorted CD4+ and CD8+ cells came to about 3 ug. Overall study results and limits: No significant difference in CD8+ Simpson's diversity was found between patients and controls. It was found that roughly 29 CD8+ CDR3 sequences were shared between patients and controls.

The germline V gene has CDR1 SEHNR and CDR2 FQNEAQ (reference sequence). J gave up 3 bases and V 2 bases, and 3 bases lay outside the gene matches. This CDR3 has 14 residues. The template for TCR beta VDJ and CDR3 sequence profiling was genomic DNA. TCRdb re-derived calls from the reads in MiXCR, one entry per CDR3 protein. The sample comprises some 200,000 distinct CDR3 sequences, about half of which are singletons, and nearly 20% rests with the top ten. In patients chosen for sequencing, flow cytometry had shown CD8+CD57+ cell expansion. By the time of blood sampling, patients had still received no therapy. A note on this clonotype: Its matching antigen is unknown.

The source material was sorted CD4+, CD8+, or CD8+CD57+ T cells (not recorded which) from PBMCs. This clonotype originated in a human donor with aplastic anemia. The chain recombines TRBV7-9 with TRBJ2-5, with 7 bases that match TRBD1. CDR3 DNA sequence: TGTGCCAGCAGCTTAACGACAGGGAAAGAGACCCAGTACTTC. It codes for CASSLTTGKETQYF.